Following are 9 T cell receptor beta chains from one sample sequenced in a study of blood T cell repertoires in COVID-19 (dated by TCRdb to the early 2020s). The library was generated by the immunoSEQ multiplex PCR assay. TCRdb mirrors the immuneACCESS table, restricted to in-frame sequences. Some clones are absent from its copies; in checked studies, under half trace to an unresolved V gene, and the reason for the others is unknown. In this sample the table shows nearly 35,000 clones, around 87% of which occur a single time. Roughly 44% of the sample lies in the top ten. The sequenced material came from peripheral blood. The origin of the receptors is a human donor in a cohort sampled during active COVID-19.

This clone has a handful of counts. The chain employs TRBV5-1 and TRBJ2-3, with 7 bases matching TRBD2. The germline CDR1 and CDR2 sequences are SGHRS and YFSETQ. The length of the CDR3 is 15 residues. J lost 3 bases, V lost 4 bases, and 8 bases had no gene match. The CDR3: CASSLHGGGTDTQYF. The CDR3 nucleotides read TGCGCCAGCAGCCTACACGGCGGGGGTACAGATACGCAGTATTTT.

The rearrangement uses TRBV28 and TRBJ2-5, with a possible D match to TRBD1 (6 bases). The CDR3 runs to 13 residues. Trimming pared 6 bases from V and 3 bases from J, leaving 11 bases between. The germline V gene encodes CDR1 MDHEN and CDR2 SYDVKM. CDR3 DNA sequence: TGTGCCAGCAGAAATACAGGGAAAGAGACCCAGTACTTC. This sequence encodes CASRNTGKETQYF.

The chain joins TRBV7-2 to TRBJ2-7; TRBD1 agrees at 8 bases. CDR3 length: 14 residues. After removal of 6 bases from V and 3 bases from J, the junction contained 7 bases not matched to a gene. Germline assignment: CDR1 SGHTA and CDR2 FQGNSA. In DNA, the CDR3 is TGTGCCAGCAGAGAGGGCAGGGGGCGCTACGAGCAGTACTTC. Translation gives CASREGRGRYEQYF.

The chain combines TRBV5-1 with TRBJ2-7, with TRBD2 as a possible D gene (6 bases). Trimming shortened V by 2 bases and J by 0 bases, and 12 bases separated the two germline ends. Germline CDR1 and CDR2: SGHRS and YFSETQ. The CDR3 is 15 amino acids. In DNA form, the CDR3 reads TGCGCCAGCAGCTTACAAGGAGGGAGCTCCTACGAGCAGTACTTC. Its protein is CASSLQGGSSYEQYF.

Regarding this clone: The same CDR3 arises from other DNA sequences in this sample as well. The V and J genes are TRBV7-9 and TRBJ2-1; 8 nucleotides match TRBD2. Trimming took 5 bases from V and 2 from J; bases not matched to a gene: 2. Germline V gene lookup returns CDR1 SEHNR and CDR2 FQNEAQ (reference sequence). The CDR3 extends over 14 amino acids. CDR3 loop: CASSRGGTYNEQFF. In nucleotides, the CDR3 is TGTGCCAGCAGCCGGGGGGGAACCTACAATGAGCAGTTCTTC.

The chain has TRBV28 and TRBJ2-7; 8 bases align to TRBD2. CDR3 size: 16 residues. Trimming at V came to 7 bases and at J to 3 bases, leaving 14 bases not matched to a gene. Germline V gene lookup returns CDR1 MDHEN and CDR2 SYDVKM. CDR3 nucleotide sequence: TGTGCCAGCAAACCCCCGGTGGTAGCGGGGAACTACGAGCAGTACTTC. Its translation: CASKPPVVAGNYEQYF. The full variable domain, its missing parts supplied by reference TRBV28 and TRBJ2-7, is DVKVTQSSRYLVKRTGEKVFLECVQDMDHENMFWYRQDPGLGLRLIYFSYDVKMKEKGDIPEGYSVSREKKERFSLILESASTNQTSMYLCASKPPVVAGNYEQYFGPGTRLTVT.

The V call is TRBV7-2, the J call TRBJ2-7; 9 bases are a match to TRBD1. V was pared by 3 bases and J by 3 bases, with 3 bases of the junction left unmatched. This CDR3 has 14 residues. Germline V gene sequence: CDR1 SGHTA, CDR2 FQGNSA. CDR3 sequence reads: CASSLGTGRYEQYF. CDR3 DNA sequence: TGTGCCAGCAGCTTGGGGACAGGGCGCTACGAGCAGTACTTC.

This clone showed up just a few times. The genes are TRBV21-1 and TRBJ1-5. TRBV21-1 is given as a pseudogene. The CDR3 is 16 amino acids. The CDR3 is CASSKPTGGYNQPQHF. Here the CDR3 DNA reads TGTGCCAGCAGCAAACCCACAGGAGGGTACAATCAGCCCCAGCATTTT.

The chain is built from TRBV28 and TRBJ1-4; D is unclear. Germline CDR1 is MDHEN and CDR2 is SYDVKM. The CDR3 has 15 residues. Trimming left V 2 bases short and J 7 bases short, with 14 bases between. Here the CDR3 DNA reads TGTGCCAGCAGTTTAGTGTCGGGGTTCGGTGAAAAACTGTTTTTT. Translation: CASSLVSGFGEKLFF.